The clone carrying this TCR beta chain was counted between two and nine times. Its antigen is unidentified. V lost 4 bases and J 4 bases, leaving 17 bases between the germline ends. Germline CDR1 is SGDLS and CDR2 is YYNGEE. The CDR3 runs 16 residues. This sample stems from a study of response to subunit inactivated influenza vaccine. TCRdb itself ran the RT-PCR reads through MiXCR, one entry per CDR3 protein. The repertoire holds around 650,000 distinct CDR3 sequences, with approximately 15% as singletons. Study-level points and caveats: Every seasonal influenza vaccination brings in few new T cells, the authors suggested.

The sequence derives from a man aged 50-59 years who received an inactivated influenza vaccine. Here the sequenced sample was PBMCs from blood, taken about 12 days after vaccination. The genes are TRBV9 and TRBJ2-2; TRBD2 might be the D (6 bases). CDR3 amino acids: CASSPPPGEVTGELFF. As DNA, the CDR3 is TGTGCCAGCAGCCCCCCCCCGGGGGAGGTCACCGGGGAGCTGTTTTTT.